These T cell receptor beta chains were read from a single sample in a study of T cells in Graves' hyperthyroidism and ophthalmopathy. MiXCR was run by TCRdb on the multiplex PCR reads, yielding one entry per CDR3 protein. The sample records hundreds of thousands of distinct CDR3 sequences, around a sixth being singletons. Sequenced material: blood. These receptors were taken from a woman aged 18 to 35 with Graves' hyperthyroidism that later progressed to Graves' ophthalmopathy. The CDR3 runs from the conserved cysteine through the conserved F or W. D genes are given only for firm matches. Clone size is shown for a subset of rows, as once, few, many or a class of expanded clone.

TRBJ1-1	.	TRBD1	TRBV5-4	TGTGCCAGCAGGGCCGGGACAGAAAGGGAGAACACTGAAGCTTTCTTT	CASRAGTERENTEAFF
TRBJ1-5	.	.	TRBV19	TGTGCCAGTAGTATTACAGGGTATAGCAATCAGCCCCAGCATTTT	CASSITGYSNQPQHF
TRBJ2-4	many	.	TRBV28	TGTGCCTCCCTATCACCCGGCCAAGCCAAAAACATTCAGTACTTC	CASLSPGQAKNIQYF
TRBJ2-2	few	TRBD2	TRBV6-2/TRBV6-3	TGTGCCAGCAGGGGAGCGGGAGGCCCAACCGGGGAGCTGTTTTTT	CASRGAGGPTGELFF
TRBJ2-3	.	TRBD2	TRBV20-1	TGCAGTGCTAAAAATAGCGGGGCCAGCACAGATACGCAGTATTTT	CSAKNSGASTDTQYF
TRBJ2-5	.	.	TRBV6-4	TGTGCCAGCGCCAGGGACCACCAAGAGACCCAGTACTTC	CASARDHQETQYF
TRBJ2-5	.	TRBD2	TRBV12-3/TRBV12-4	TGTGCCAGCAGCCATACGGGGACTAGCGATACGTACTTC	CASSHTGTSDTYF
TRBJ2-1	many	.	TRBV5-1	TGCGCCAGCAGCTTGTCGTCCAGCTCCTACAATGAGCAGTTCTTC	CASSLSSSSYNEQFF
TRBJ2-6	.	TRBD1	TRBV20-1	TGCAGTGCTAGAGGCCGAAAAAGGGACAGGGGGCTGCTGGTTGGGGCCAACGTCCTGACTTTC	CSARGRKRDRGLLVGANVLTF
TRBJ2-5	.	TRBD2	TRBV11-1	TGTGCCAGCAGCTTAGGGTTGGCCGGGGGGACCCAGTACCAAGAGACCCAGTACTTC	CASSLGLAGGTQYQETQYF
TRBJ2-2	.	TRBD2	TRBV6-4	TGTGCCAGCAGTTACGGGGAGGGAGCCGGGGAGCTGTTTTTT	CASSYGEGAGELFF
TRBJ1-2	many	.	TRBV11-2	TGTGCCAGCAGCTCAGGGACAAGCATTTATGGCTACACCTTC	CASSSGTSIYGYTF
TRBJ2-2	many	.	TRBV20-1	TGCAGTGCTAGTGAACCCCAGGGGAAGGAAGGGGAGCTGTTTTTT	CSASEPQGKEGELFF
TRBJ1-4	few	.	TRBV5-6	TGTGCCAGCAGCTTGTCTCTCGGGGCTAATGAAAAACTGTTTTTT	CASSLSLGANEKLFF
TRBJ2-1	few	TRBD2	TRBV3-1	TGTGCCAGCAGCCGACGGACTAGCGGACTTAACAATGAGCAGTTCTTC	CASSRRTSGLNNEQFF
TRBJ2-7	few	.	TRBV6-1	TGTGCCAGCAGTCACCGACGGACAACCTACGAGCAGTACTTC	CASSHRRTTYEQYF
TRBJ1-1	few	.	TRBV9	TGTGCCAGCAGCCCCCTGAACTTGAACACTGAAGCTTTCTTT	CASSPLNLNTEAFF
TRBJ2-7	many	.	TRBV2	TGTGCCAGCGGGGCCTACGAGCAGTACTTC	CASGAYEQYF
TRBJ2-1	many	TRBD2	TRBV12-3/TRBV12-4	TGTGCCAGCAGCCTCGGACTAGCGGGCGACAATGAGCAGTTCTTC	CASSLGLAGDNEQFF
TRBJ2-3	.	.	TRBV12-3/TRBV12-4	TGTGCCAGCAGTTTAGATCGCCCAATGGGGACAGATACGCAGTATTTT	CASSLDRPMGTDTQYF
TRBJ2-3	few	.	TRBV20-1	TGCAGTGCTAGATGGGGAGATACGCAGTATTTT	CSARWGDTQYF
TRBJ2-2	many	TRBD1	TRBV11-2	TGTGCCAGCAGCTCCAGGGGGCCGGGGGAGCTGTTTTTT	CASSSRGPGELFF
TRBJ1-4	many	.	TRBV20-1	TGCAGTGCTACAGCCGCAACTAATGAAAAACTGTTTTTT	CSATAATNEKLFF
TRBJ2-6	once	.	TRBV6-1	TGTGCCAGCAGTCCCTACACTGGGGCCATCGCCCTGACTTTC	CASSPYTGAIALTF
TRBJ2-7	many	.	TRBV29-1	TGCAGCGTGAGGACTGGCTCCTACGAGCAGTACTTC	CSVRTGSYEQYF
TRBJ2-3	many	.	TRBV7-9	TGTGCCAGCAGCTTTACGCGTGCAGATACGCAGTATTTT	CASSFTRADTQYF
TRBJ1-4	many	TRBD1	TRBV7-9	TGTGCCAGCAGCTTGACAGGGGGAGGTGAAAAACTGTTTTTT	CASSLTGGGEKLFF
TRBJ2-1	many	.	TRBV12-3/TRBV12-4	TGTGCCAGCAGCCTTAACCGGGACCACTCCTACAATGAGCAGTTCTTC	CASSLNRDHSYNEQFF
TRBJ2-7	few	.	TRBV27	TGTGCCAGCAGGACGACTAACGACTCCTACGAGCAGTACTTC	CASRTTNDSYEQYF
TRBJ2-3	many	.	TRBV14	TGTGCCAGCAGCCAAGCGGATACTAGCACAGATACGCAGTATTTT	CASSQADTSTDTQYF
TRBJ1-2	many	.	TRBV12-3/TRBV12-4	TGTGCCAGCAGTTTGGGGGGCAGTAACTATGGCTACACCTTC	CASSLGGSNYGYTF
TRBJ2-3	many	.	TRBV12-3/TRBV12-4	TGTGCCAGCAGTCCGGCTCAGAGCACAGATACGCAGTATTTT	CASSPAQSTDTQYF
TRBJ2-7	.	.	TRBV27	TGTGCCAGCAGTCCCGGGTTTGCCTCCTACGAGCAGTACTTC	CASSPGFASYEQYF
TRBJ1-2	many	.	TRBV6-1	TGTGCCAGCAGCCGAAGGGTAACAGGGCCAGCTAACTATGGCTACACCTTC	CASSRRVTGPANYGYTF
TRBJ2-1	many	TRBD1	TRBV12-5	TGTGCTAGTGGTTTGGTACCCTCCCGGGACAGGGACAATGAGCAGTTCTTC	CASGLVPSRDRDNEQFF
TRBJ1-1	many	.	TRBV20-1	TGCAGTGCTAGAGATCCGTGGGGGGCGAGGAACACTGAAGCTTTCTTT	CSARDPWGARNTEAFF
TRBJ2-5	many	TRBD2	TRBV12-3/TRBV12-4	TGTGCCAGCGGCCTAGGCCTAGCGGGAGAGACCCAGTACTTC	CASGLGLAGETQYF
TRBJ2-2	many	.	TRBV7-9	TGTGCCAGCAGCTTAGTACAAGAAAACACCGGGGAGCTGTTTTTT	CASSLVQENTGELFF
TRBJ2-2	many	TRBD2	TRBV12-3/TRBV12-4	TGTGCCAGCAGGGGGACTAGCGGTCCCACCGGGGAGCTGTTTTTT	CASRGTSGPTGELFF
TRBJ1-1	many	.	TRBV28	TGTGCCAGCAGTTTCTGGGGACGGCAGAACACTGAAGCTTTCTTT	CASSFWGRQNTEAFF
TRBJ1-2	many	.	TRBV28	TGTGCCAGCTCTCTGCCCGGGACACCTGTATATGGCTACACCTTC	CASSLPGTPVYGYTF
TRBJ2-3	many	TRBD2	TRBV6-5	TGTGCCAGCAGTTACCGCGGACTAGCGGGAGGAGATACGCAGTATTTT	CASSYRGLAGGDTQYF
TRBJ1-1	few	.	TRBV6-1	TGTGCCAGCAGTGATCTTACAACGGAAGCTTTCTTT	CASSDLTTEAFF
TRBJ2-7	many	TRBD1	TRBV6-1	TGTGCCTCAGGGGGCTACGAGCAGTACTTC	CASGGYEQYF
TRBJ2-7	many	.	TRBV20-1	TGCAGTGGGGAGCTTTTGGGGGGTAGCTCCTACGAGCAGTACTTC	CSGELLGGSSYEQYF